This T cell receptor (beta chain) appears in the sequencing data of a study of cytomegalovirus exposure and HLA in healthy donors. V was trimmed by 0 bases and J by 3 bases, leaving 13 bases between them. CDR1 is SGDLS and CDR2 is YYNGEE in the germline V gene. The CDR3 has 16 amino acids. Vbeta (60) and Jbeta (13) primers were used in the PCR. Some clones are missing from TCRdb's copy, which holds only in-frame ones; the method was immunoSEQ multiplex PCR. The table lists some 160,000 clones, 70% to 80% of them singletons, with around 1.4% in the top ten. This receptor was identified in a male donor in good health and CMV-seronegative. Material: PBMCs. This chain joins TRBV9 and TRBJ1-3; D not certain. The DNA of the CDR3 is TGTGCCAGCAGCGTAGACCCGGAAGCGCATGGAAACACCATATATTTT. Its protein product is CASSVDPEAHGNTIYF.